What follows are 13 T cell receptor beta chains derived from one specimen sequenced in a study of shared clonotypes between healthy human individuals. The assay was immunoSEQ multiplex PCR, and TCRdb's table has in-frame clones only and misses some. The sample holds about 2 million clones, roughly 94% seen once. Sequencing was carried out using naive CD4+ T cells sorted from blood. Subset here: CD45RA+ positively selected. The receptor source for this set is a man between 18 and 35 years old in good health.

This clone was picked up one time. The chain employs TRBV12-2 and TRBJ2-1; the D segment call TRBD1 is taken from the table without a DNA check. TRBV12-2 is labeled a pseudogene. There are 18 residues in the CDR3. CDR3 bases: TGTGCAAGTCGCTTAGTTCATTGGACAGCCGAGCCCTACAATGAGCAGTTCTTC. The encoded protein is CASRLVHWTAEPYNEQFF.

The genes are TRBV7-2 and TRBJ2-1, with TRBD2 matching over 10 bases. The J segment lost 2 bases and the V segment lost 1 base, leaving 8 bases of the junction unmatched. CDR1 SGHTA and CDR2 FQGNSA come from the germline V gene. The CDR3 is 18 amino acids. The CDR3 loop is CASSLDSSAGGAYNEQFF. The CDR3, as DNA: TGTGCCAGCAGCTTAGATTCCTCAGCGGGAGGGGCCTACAATGAGCAGTTCTTC.

This clone was recorded only once. The DNA of the CDR3 is TGTGCCTGGACGGCGGCCAATTCTGGAAACACCATATATTTT. This translates into CAWTAANSGNTIYF. J is TRBJ1-3 and V is TRBV30; D not resolved. The length of the CDR3 is 14 residues. V lost 4 bases and J 1 base, leaving 11 bases between the germline ends. Germline loops: CDR1 GTSNPN, CDR2 SVGIG (reference sequence).

The CDR3 region has the DNA TGTGCCAGCACCCCGAGGGGGGGGGCAAATGAAAAACTGTTTTTT. Protein product: CASTPRGGANEKLFF. The chain has TRBV6-1 and TRBJ1-4, with D tentatively TRBD1 (6 bases). Trimming took off 7 bases at V and 5 bases at J, with 17 bases between the two ends. The CDR3 has 15 residues. Germline V gives CDR1 MNHNS, CDR2 SASEGT.

The chain combines TRBV5-1 with TRBJ2-5, with a tentative D call TRBD2 (6 bases). The V gene's germline CDR1 is SGHRS and CDR2 YFSETQ. Trimming left V 0 bases short and J 4 bases short, with 13 bases between. The CDR3 length is 15 residues. DNA for the CDR3: TGCGCCAGCAGCTTGGTTACGGGGGACTCAGAGACCCAGTACTTC. Protein sequence: CASSLVTGDSETQYF. Variable domain in full (rest from reference TRBV5-1 and TRBJ2-5): KAGVTQTPRYLIKTRGQQVTLSCSPISGHRSVSWYQQTPGQGLQFLFEYFSETQRNKGNFPGRFSGRQFSNSRSEMNVSTLELGDSALYLCASSLVTGDSETQYFGPGTRLLVL.

Notes on this clone: This CDR3 is also generated by other DNA sequences in the sample. The chain couples TRBV18 to TRBJ2-2, with D possibly matching TRBD2 (5 bases). V dropped 6 bases and J dropped 1 base, with 12 bases sitting between them. The CDR3 is 15 amino acids. Germline V gene lookup returns CDR1 KGHSH and CDR2 LQKENI. CDR3 sequence (DNA): TGTGCCAGCTCCCCAGGCAGCGGGAACACCGGGGAGCTGTTTTTT. Translating it yields CASSPGSGNTGELFF.

The chain has TRBV7-2 and TRBJ2-1; D unclear. The CDR3 has 13 residues. With 1 base removed from V and 12 bases from J, the gap between germline ends came to 13 bases. From germline, CDR1 is SGHTA and CDR2 FQGNSA. The CDR3 DNA reads as TGTGCCAGCAGCTTAGACCCCGGACGTGGGCAGTTCTTC. This encodes CASSLDPGRGQFF. The whole variable domain, filled in from reference TRBV7-2 and TRBJ2-1, reads GAGVSQSPSNKVTEKGKDVELRCDPISGHTALYWYRQSLGQGLEFLIYFQGNSAPDKSGLPSDRFSAERTGGSVSTLTIQRTQQEDSAVYLCASSLDPGRGQFFGPGTRLTVL.

The gene calls are TRBV30 and TRBJ1-2; 8 nucleotides match TRBD1. CDR1 is GTSNPN, CDR2 SVGIG, per germline (reference sequence). The CDR3 runs to 15 residues. Trimming removed 1 base from V and 4 bases from J; junction bases left unmatched: 8. The CDR3 loop is CAWSAGQGRGYGYTF. CDR3 nucleotide sequence: TGTGCCTGGAGTGCAGGACAGGGAAGGGGCTATGGCTACACCTTC.

The gene calls are TRBV19 and TRBJ1-1; D not certain. The CDR3 is 15 residues long. CDR1 and CDR2 (germline): LNHDA, SQIVND (reference sequence). The ends were cut back, 7 bases at V and 1 base at J, with 16 bases in the middle. In DNA, the CDR3 is TGTGCCAGTACCCAATCCAATAATGGGAACACTGAAGCTTTCTTT. Its protein product is CASTQSNNGNTEAFF.

The genes are TRBV12-5 and TRBJ2-5; D ambiguous. Germline values: CDR1 LGHNT, CDR2 FRNRAP. The CDR3 contains 12 residues. The ends were cut back, 7 bases at V and 0 bases at J, with 6 bases in the middle. CDR3 amino acids: CASAQYQETQYF. For the CDR3, the DNA is TGTGCTAGTGCACAGTACCAAGAGACCCAGTACTTC. The whole variable domain, filled in from reference TRBV12-5 and TRBJ2-5, reads DARVTQTPRHKVTEMGQEVTMRCQPILGHNTVFWYRQTMMQGLELLAYFRNRAPLDDSGMPKDRFSAEMPDATLATLKIQPSEPRDSAVYFCASAQYQETQYFGPGTRLLVL.

The chain is built from TRBV30 and TRBJ1-2; no firm D call. Trimming took off 2 bases at V and 7 bases at J, with 17 bases between the two ends. This CDR3 has 14 residues. Germline V gives CDR1 GTSNPN, CDR2 SVGIG (reference sequence). Here the CDR3 reads CAWSIPGNLGGYTF. CDR3 in DNA: TGTGCCTGGAGTATTCCGGGGAACTTAGGTGGCTACACCTTC.

The chain recombines TRBV20-1 with TRBJ2-2; D gene ambiguous. The germline V gene has CDR1 DFQATT and CDR2 SNEGSKA (reference sequence). Trimming took 5 bases from V and 8 from J, leaving 9 bases between them. The CDR3 spans 11 residues. The CDR3 sequence: CSADWWGELFF. The DNA for the CDR3 is TGCAGTGCTGATTGGTGGGGGGAGCTGTTTTTT.

V gene TRBV5-1 combines with J gene TRBJ1-6; the match to TRBD1 covers 10 bases. V gave up 3 bases and J gave up 6 bases; unmatched junction bases: 6. There are 16 residues in the CDR3. From germline, CDR1 is SGHRS and CDR2 YFSETQ. The CDR3 sequence: CASSSGTGAVNSPLHF. In DNA, the CDR3 is TGCGCCAGCAGCTCCGGGACAGGGGCTGTTAATTCACCCCTCCACTTT.